What follows is one T cell receptor beta chain and its context. Documented time point: sample taken at primary tumor resection. The donor group consisted of over 55 patients who had untreated, early-stage non-small cell lung cancer. No cells were sorted before sequencing. The whole RNA sequenced was extracted from tumor, nontumor lung or frozen PBMC. V gave up 4 bases and J gave up 2 bases, with 12 bases separating them. Germline lookup yields CDR1 MDHEN and CDR2 SYDVKM. The CDR3 runs to 14 residues. This sample was taken from a study of spatial heterogeneity in lung cancer. Study summary: Unique TCR and UMI combinations averaged more than ten appearances each in raw reads.

Every TCR cDNA molecule bore a unique molecular identifier. MiXCR, applied by TCRdb to the 5' RACE reads, yields one record per CDR3 protein. The data show roughly 11,000 distinct CDR3 sequences, approximately 3.7% seen once. The TCR sequence derives from a female donor with early-stage non-small cell lung cancer. The sample consisted of PBMCs, taken at surgery. This sequence joins TRBV28 and TRBJ2-7; TRBD2 is a possible D gene (6 bases). The CDR3 is CASSSPGVAYEQYF. CDR3 nucleotide sequence: TGTGCCAGCAGTTCGCCGGGGGTAGCCTACGAGCAGTACTTC.